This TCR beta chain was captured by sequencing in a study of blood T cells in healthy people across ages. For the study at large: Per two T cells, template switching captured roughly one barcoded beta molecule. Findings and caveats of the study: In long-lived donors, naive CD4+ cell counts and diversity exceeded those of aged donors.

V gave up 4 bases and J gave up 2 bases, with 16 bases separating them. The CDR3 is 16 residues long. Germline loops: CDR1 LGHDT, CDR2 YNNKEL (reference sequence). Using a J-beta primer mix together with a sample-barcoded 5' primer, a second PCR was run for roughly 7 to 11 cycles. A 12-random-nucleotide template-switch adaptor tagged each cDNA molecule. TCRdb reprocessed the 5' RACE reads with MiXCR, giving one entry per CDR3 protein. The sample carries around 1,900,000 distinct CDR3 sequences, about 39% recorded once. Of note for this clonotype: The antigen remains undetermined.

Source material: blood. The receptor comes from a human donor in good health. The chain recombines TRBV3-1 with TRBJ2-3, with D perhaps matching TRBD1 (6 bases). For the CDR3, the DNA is TGTGCCAGCAGCCGGCAGCCTGGACAGACCACAGATACGCAGTATTTT. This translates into CASSRQPGQTTDTQYF.